Listed below are T cell receptor beta chains from one sample, sequenced in a study of T cells in Graves' hyperthyroidism and ophthalmopathy. TCRdb re-derived calls from the multiplex PCR reads in MiXCR, one entry per CDR3 protein. The table records over 250,000 distinct CDR3 sequences, roughly 13% of them present only once. Sequenced sample: blood. The source is a woman in her 40s with Graves' ophthalmopathy. CDR3s include the opening cysteine and the closing phenylalanine or tryptophan. A D gene is named only where the DNA matches it firmly. The size of a clone is reported for some rows only, either as once, few or many, or as a class for expanded clones.

>.|TRBJ1-1|many|TRBV7-9
TGTGCCAGCAGCTTAGGGGTCGGGGGGAACACTGAAGCTTTCTTT
CASSLGVGGNTEAFF
>TRBD2|TRBJ2-3|many|TRBV4-1
TGCGCCAGCAGCCTCGGGACTAGCGGGGCTAGCACAGATACGCAGTATTTT
CASSLGTSGASTDTQYF
>.|TRBJ1-6|many|TRBV20-1
TGCAGTGCTAGGGAGGCCAGGGACGTTTCACCCCTCCACTTT
CSAREARDVSPLHF
>.|TRBJ1-1|.|TRBV7-9
TGTGCCAGCACCTCCAATACTGAAGCTTTCTTT
CASTSNTEAFF
>TRBD1|TRBJ1-5|many|TRBV19
TGTGCCAGTAAATCGGGACAGGGAGTAAGTCAGCCCCAGCATTTT
CASKSGQGVSQPQHF
>.|TRBJ2-2|.|TRBV2
TGTGCCAGCAAGTGGGCCATGCCCACCGGGGAGCTGTTTTTT
CASKWAMPTGELFF
>.|TRBJ1-5|many|TRBV3-1
TGTGCCAGCAGCCAAGGGCGTGGTCAGCCCCAGCATTTT
CASSQGRGQPQHF
>.|TRBJ1-3|many|TRBV20-1
TGCAGTGCTAGGAACGCCGGAACGGGAGGAAACACCATATATTTT
CSARNAGTGGNTIYF
>.|TRBJ1-1|many|TRBV2
TGTGCCAGCTGGCAGCGACTCTCGGAGAACACTGAAGCTTTCTTT
CASWQRLSENTEAFF
>.|TRBJ2-1|.|TRBV20-1
TGCAGTGCCCCCAGAATGGCTGGGGGCATCGGCAATGAGCAGTTCTTC
CSAPRMAGGIGNEQFF
>.|TRBJ1-4|.|TRBV10-3
TGTGCCATCAGTGAGTCAGTGGCCTACGAACTGTTTTTT
CAISESVAYELFF
>TRBD2|TRBJ2-1|few|TRBV10-3
TGTGCCATCAGTGACTTCTGGGGCGACTCTAGCGGATACAGCTCCTACAATGAGCAGTTCTTC
CAISDFWGDSSGYSSYNEQFF
>TRBD2|TRBJ2-4|many|TRBV28
TGTGCCAGCAGTTCCGCACCCGGACTAGCGGGCCTCACTGGCAACATTCAGTACTTC
CASSSAPGLAGLTGNIQYF
>.|TRBJ2-7|many|TRBV6-5
TGTGCCAGCAGTTACGCTCACTACGAGCAGTACTTC
CASSYAHYEQYF
>.|TRBJ2-1|many|TRBV29-1
TGCAGCGTTGCCCAACTAGCCACCTCCTACAATGAGCAGTTCTTC
CSVAQLATSYNEQFF
>.|TRBJ1-1|few|TRBV10-2
TGCACCAGCAGTGAGGCAATACCGGGTGAAGCTTTCTTT
CTSSEAIPGEAFF
>.|TRBJ2-1|many|TRBV11-3
TGTGCCAGCAGCTCAGCCTGGGGAAATGAGCAGTTCTTC
CASSSAWGNEQFF
>.|TRBJ2-5|.|TRBV28
TGTGCCAGCAGCCCCCTCAGCAACCAAGAGACCCAGTACTTC
CASSPLSNQETQYF
>.|TRBJ2-1|few|TRBV20-1
TGCAGTGCTAGAGATGAGGACAGTAACAATGAGCAGTTCTTC
CSARDEDSNNEQFF
>TRBD1|TRBJ2-1|many|TRBV28
TGTGCCAGCAGTTTATGGTCCGCTGCCTCGGACAGGCCATACAATGAGCAGTTCTTC
CASSLWSAASDRPYNEQFF
>.|TRBJ2-7|.|TRBV6-1
TGTGCCAGCAGAGTGACTAGAGCCTACGAGCAGTACTTC
CASRVTRAYEQYF
>.|TRBJ1-1|few|TRBV7-9
TGTGCCAGCAGATTTCCCGGAACAGGGACGGCCACTGAAGCTTTCTTT
CASRFPGTGTATEAFF
>.|TRBJ2-1|many|TRBV10-3
TGTGCCATCAGTTCGGGGGTCTCCTACAATGAGCAGTTCTTC
CAISSGVSYNEQFF
>.|TRBJ2-1|many|TRBV7-2
TGTGCCAGCAGCCCCCCGCGGATGAAGGAGCAGTTCTTC
CASSPPRMKEQFF
>.|TRBJ2-7|.|TRBV11-2
TGTGCCAGCAGCTTTGGAGGGAACACCTACGAGCAGTACTTC
CASSFGGNTYEQYF
>TRBD2|TRBJ2-7|few|TRBV29-1
TGCAGCGTTGAAGATCCGGGACTACCCTACGAGCAGTACTTC
CSVEDPGLPYEQYF
>TRBD1|TRBJ2-7|many|TRBV2
TGTGCCAGCAGTGTTTTGGGACAGGGGACGCACGAGCAGTACTTC
CASSVLGQGTHEQYF
>TRBD2|TRBJ2-1|few|TRBV5-1
TGCGCCAGCAGTTCGGGGCTAGCGGGGGGGAGCTCCTACAATGAGCAGTTCTTC
CASSSGLAGGSSYNEQFF
>.|TRBJ1-2|many|TRBV29-1
TGCAGCGTTTACAGAGACTATGGCTACACCTTC
CSVYRDYGYTF
>.|TRBJ2-7|.|TRBV7-2
TGTGCCAGCAGCTTAGATTTCAGGCCAACCTACGAGCAGTACTTC
CASSLDFRPTYEQYF
>.|TRBJ1-2|many|TRBV7-9
TGTGCCAGCAGCTTTTCAGGGCATGGCTACACCTTC
CASSFSGHGYTF
>.|TRBJ2-2|many|TRBV5-1
TGCGCCAGCAGCCACAATACGAACACCGGGGAGCTGTTTTTT
CASSHNTNTGELFF
>.|TRBJ2-7|many|TRBV2
TGTGCCAGCAGTGCGGGTAGGAGCTCCTACGAGCAGTACTTC
CASSAGRSSYEQYF
>.|TRBJ1-1|many|TRBV27
TGTGCCAGCAGTTTATCGCCAGAAACTCGGGCTTTCTTT
CASSLSPETRAFF
>TRBD1|TRBJ1-1|many|TRBV14
TGTGCCAGCAGCCCCTGGACAGGCGCGGGTACTGAAGCTTTCTTT
CASSPWTGAGTEAFF
>TRBD1|TRBJ1-2|many|TRBV20-1
TGCAGTGCTACAGGACAGGCGGCTTATGGCTACACCTTC
CSATGQAAYGYTF
>.|TRBJ1-2|.|TRBV28
TGTGCCAGCAGTGACCCGAAGTTAGCTAACTATGGCTACACCTTC
CASSDPKLANYGYTF
>TRBD2|TRBJ2-1|.|TRBV19
TGTGCCAGTAGCGGGACTACACGAGGAGGGGAGCAGTTCTTC
CASSGTTRGGEQFF
>.|TRBJ1-2|.|TRBV18
TGTGCCAGCTCCCAGGGGCGGGCTAGGACTCTCGGCTATGGCTACACCTTC
CASSQGRARTLGYGYTF
>.|TRBJ1-2|few|TRBV19
TGTGCCAGTATGTCGCGGGTCCAAGGGGGGTCCAACTATGGCTACACCTTC
CASMSRVQGGSNYGYTF
>.|TRBJ2-7|.|TRBV29-1
TGCAGCGCTTTTAATTCCTACGAGCAGTACTTC
CSAFNSYEQYF